The clone carrying this T cell receptor beta chain came up once. These data come from a study of blood T cell repertoires in COVID-19. Study context: Material from acute and convalescent COVID-19 was sourced from the United States, Italy and Spain.

Per the original data handling: Nucleated cell number was recorded as an estimate derived from reference gene primer amplification. Produced via immunoSEQ multiplex PCR; TCRdb's table is partial and in-frame only. That table is the source of V, J and clone size, and D and trimming were worked out from the DNA. This sample has approximately 210,000 clones, with about 95% found just once. This CDR3 comprises 13 residues. The V gene lost 0 bases and the J gene lost 4 bases, with 5 bases spanning the gap. Germline CDR1 reads SGHRS; CDR2 reads YFSETQ. Input material: peripheral blood. The TCR originated in a man aged 25-45 years with COVID-19, enrolled during active disease. The chain couples TRBV5-1 to TRBJ1-5; D is ambiguous. Written as DNA, the CDR3 is TGCGCCAGCAGCTTGGACGGTAATCAGCCCCAGCATTTT. This codes for CASSLDGNQPQHF. Looking up the rest from reference TRBV5-1 and TRBJ1-5 gives the full variable domain: KAGVTQTPRYLIKTRGQQVTLSCSPISGHRSVSWYQQTPGQGLQFLFEYFSETQRNKGNFPGRFSGRQFSNSRSEMNVSTLELGDSALYLCASSLDGNQPQHFGDGTRLSIL.